One sample yielded the 20 T cell receptor beta chains listed below, sequenced in a study of blood T cell repertoires in COVID-19. Sequencing was performed with immunoSEQ multiplex PCR; in TCRdb, only in-frame clones are kept and a portion is missing. The sample includes roughly 500,000 clones, about 91% of them seen just once. The material sequenced was peripheral blood. The receptors were gathered from a young man with COVID-19, enrolled during active disease.

Only one count was recorded for this clone. The J gene is TRBJ1-2, the V gene TRBV6-5, with a weak D call TRBD1 (5 bases). Germline V lookup: CDR1 MNHEY, CDR2 SVGAGI. CDR3 length: 11 residues. V was cut by 10 bases and J by 8 bases, with 14 bases left in between. CDR3 nucleotide sequence: TGTGCCACTGTGGGGGGGTCCGGCTACACCTTC. Translation gives CATVGGSGYTF.

The rearrangement joins TRBV6-5 to TRBJ1-1; D is unclear. The CDR3 spans 13 residues. The V gene's germline CDR1 is MNHEY and CDR2 SVGAGI. V lost 11 bases and J lost 0, with 13 bases in between. CDR3 in amino acids: CAASGNLNTEAFF. The CDR3 nucleotides read TGTGCCGCAAGCGGGAATTTGAACACTGAAGCTTTCTTT.

This chain uses TRBV4-1 with TRBJ2-7; possibly TRBD2 for D (6 bases). CDR1 is MGHRA, CDR2 YSYEKL, per germline. The germline V and J ends were trimmed by 4 bases and 5 bases, with 12 bases remaining between them. This CDR3 region has 13 residues. This chain's CDR3 is CASSPKREDEQYF. CDR3 DNA: TGCGCCAGCAGCCCCAAGAGGGAGGACGAGCAGTACTTC.

The rearrangement links TRBV28 to TRBJ1-2; perhaps TRBD1 as D (5 bases). The CDR3 length is 13 residues. V dropped 2 bases and J dropped 2 bases, with 6 bases sitting between them. Per the germline V gene, CDR1 is MDHEN and CDR2 is SYDVKM. CDR3 DNA: TGTGCCAGCAGTTTAGACAGAAACTATGGCTACACCTTC. It translates to CASSLDRNYGYTF.

The chain couples TRBV15 to TRBJ1-2, with a possible D match to TRBD1 (5 bases). Deletions cut 10 bases from V and 6 bases from J, with 21 bases between. CDR1 LNHNV and CDR2 YYDKDF come from the germline V gene (reference sequence). The CDR3 is 14 amino acids. The CDR3 DNA is TGTGCCAGCTACAGGACCGGGAGCGAGGATGGCTACACCTTC. Translating it yields CASYRTGSEDGYTF.

The rearrangement uses TRBV11-2 and TRBJ1-6; 8 bases are shared with TRBD1. CDR3 length: 15 residues. CDR1 SGHAT and CDR2 FQNNGV come from the germline V gene. After removal of 4 bases from V and 5 bases from J, the junction contained 4 bases not matched to a gene. CDR3 amino acids: CASSSQQGDNSPLHF. In DNA, the CDR3 is TGTGCCAGCAGCTCCCAACAGGGGGATAATTCACCCCTCCACTTT.

The rearrangement uses TRBV12-3 or TRBV12-4 and TRBJ2-1; 7 nucleotides agree with TRBD2. The ends lost 3 bases at V and 8 bases at J; junction bases unmatched: 4. The CDR3 sequence is 13 residues long. CDR3 loop: CASSFWEGDEQFF. Written as DNA, the CDR3 is TGTGCCAGCAGTTTTTGGGAGGGCGATGAGCAGTTCTTC.

V usage is TRBV29-1 and J usage is TRBJ2-3, with 15 bases lining up with TRBD2. The CDR3 totals 16 residues. Germline V CDR1 and CDR2: SQVTM, ANQGSEA. Trimming removed 4 bases from V and 2 bases from J; junction bases left unmatched: 4. For the CDR3, the DNA is TGCAGCGTTGTAGGGACTAGCGGGAGGCCCACAGATACGCAGTATTTT. Translating it yields CSVVGTSGRPTDTQYF.

Of note for this clone: The junction departs from the called germline gene at one end, perhaps through a read error. This same CDR3 is encoded by further DNA sequences in the sample. V gene TRBV6-5 combines with J gene TRBJ1-1, with unresolved D. The CDR3 is 13 amino acids. From germline, CDR1 is MNHEY and CDR2 SVGAGI. CDR3 DNA: TGTGCCAGCGTGAACTGGAGGAACACTGAAGCCTTCTTT. This gives the protein CASVNWRNTEAFF.

The rearrangement joins TRBV2 to TRBJ1-6; TRBD1 agrees at 7 bases. The CDR3 extends over 14 amino acids. The trim removed 6 bases at V and 3 bases at J, leaving 2 bases unmatched. Per the germline V gene, CDR1 is SNHLY and CDR2 is FYNNEI. The CDR3 is CASRDRVYNSPLHF. The CDR3 DNA is TGTGCCAGCAGAGACAGGGTCTATAATTCACCCCTCCACTTT.

The gene calls are TRBV7-9 and TRBJ2-7, with a weak D call TRBD2 (5 bases). The CDR3 contains 12 residues. Trimming pared 5 bases from V and 4 bases from J, leaving 9 bases between. The germline V gene has CDR1 SEHNR and CDR2 FQNEAQ (reference sequence). This chain's CDR3 is CASSEGSYEQYF. CDR3 sequence (DNA): TGTGCCAGCAGCGAGGGATCTTACGAGCAGTACTTC.

J is TRBJ2-3 and V is TRBV4-1; TRBD2 aligns across 11 bases. This CDR3 comprises 17 residues. The trim removed 2 bases at V and 0 bases at J, leaving 4 bases unmatched. Germline V gene lookup returns CDR1 MGHRA and CDR2 YSYEKL. CDR3 in amino acids: CASSQTTSGASTDTQYF. DNA of the CDR3: TGCGCCAGCAGCCAAACGACTAGCGGGGCCAGCACAGATACGCAGTATTTT.

This clone was seen only once. The genes are TRBV4-1 and TRBJ2-5; no reliable D call. CDR1 is MGHRA, CDR2 YSYEKL, per germline. V was shortened by 3 bases and J by 4 bases, with 9 bases between the two germline ends. This CDR3 spans 13 amino acids. CDR3 amino acids: CASSQKESETQYF. Written as DNA, the CDR3 is TGCGCCAGCAGCCAGAAAGAGTCAGAGACCCAGTACTTC.

The chain carries TRBV27 and TRBJ1-6; 7 positions agree with TRBD1. The trim removed 5 bases at V and 9 bases at J, leaving 7 bases unmatched. The CDR3 length is 14 residues. Germline values: CDR1 MNHEY, CDR2 SMNVEV (reference sequence). Here the CDR3 DNA reads TGTGCCAGCAGTCACCCGGGACAGAGTTCACCCCTCCACTTT. It is translated as CASSHPGQSSPLHF.

The V call is TRBV11-2, the J call TRBJ2-1; TRBD2 matches at 7 bases. This CDR3 has 14 residues. Germline V gene sequence: CDR1 SGHAT, CDR2 FQNNGV. J was trimmed by 3 bases and V by 4 bases; bases with no gene match: 3. The CDR3 nucleotides read TGTGCCAGCAGCTCCGGGGGGTACTACAATGAGCAGTTCTTC. It translates to CASSSGGYYNEQFF.

V usage is TRBV12-3 or TRBV12-4 and J usage is TRBJ1-6; 7 positions match TRBD1. V shed 6 bases and J 10 bases; nucleotides not matched to a gene: 6. CDR3 length: 13 amino acids. DNA of the CDR3: TGTGCCAGCAGACAGGGGTTAGGGTCACCCCTCCACTTT. This sequence encodes CASRQGLGSPLHF.

The chain carries TRBV7-3 and TRBJ2-3, with D possibly TRBD2 on 6 matching bases. The CDR3 length is 13 residues. CDR1 SGHTA and CDR2 FQGTGA come from the germline V gene. The germline V and J ends were trimmed by 5 bases and 9 bases, with 15 bases remaining between them. DNA of the CDR3: TGTGCCAGCAGCGTGACTAGAGTCGACACGCAGTATTTT. This translates into CASSVTRVDTQYF.

The chain carries TRBV2 and TRBJ2-7; tentatively, D is TRBD1 (6 bases). V was pared by 3 bases and J by 6 bases, with 15 bases between. The CDR3 covers 14 residues. CDR1 and CDR2 (germline): SNHLY, FYNNEI. CDR3 DNA sequence: TGTGCCAGCAGTGACCCCAGGGGCCATATCGAGCAGTACTTC. Amino acids: CASSDPRGHIEQYF.

V and J are TRBV30 and TRBJ1-6; 7 bases fit TRBD1. There are 14 residues in the CDR3. CDR1 is GTSNPN, CDR2 SVGIG, per germline (reference sequence). Trimming cost V 7 bases and J 10 bases; bases outside gene matches: 13. The CDR3 DNA follows: TGTGCCTCGTCCGGTACAGGGGCACGGTCACCCCTCCACTTT. Translation: CASSGTGARSPLHF.

The chain links TRBV5-4 to TRBJ2-2, with a weak D call TRBD1 (6 bases). This CDR3 is 15 amino acids long. Germline V gene data show CDR1 as SGHNT and CDR2 as YYREEE (reference sequence). The V and J ends lost 4 bases and 1 base respectively, with 11 bases between them. CDR3 amino acids: CASSAGQMNTGELFF. CDR3 in DNA: TGTGCCAGCAGCGCAGGACAGATGAACACCGGGGAGCTGTTTTTT.